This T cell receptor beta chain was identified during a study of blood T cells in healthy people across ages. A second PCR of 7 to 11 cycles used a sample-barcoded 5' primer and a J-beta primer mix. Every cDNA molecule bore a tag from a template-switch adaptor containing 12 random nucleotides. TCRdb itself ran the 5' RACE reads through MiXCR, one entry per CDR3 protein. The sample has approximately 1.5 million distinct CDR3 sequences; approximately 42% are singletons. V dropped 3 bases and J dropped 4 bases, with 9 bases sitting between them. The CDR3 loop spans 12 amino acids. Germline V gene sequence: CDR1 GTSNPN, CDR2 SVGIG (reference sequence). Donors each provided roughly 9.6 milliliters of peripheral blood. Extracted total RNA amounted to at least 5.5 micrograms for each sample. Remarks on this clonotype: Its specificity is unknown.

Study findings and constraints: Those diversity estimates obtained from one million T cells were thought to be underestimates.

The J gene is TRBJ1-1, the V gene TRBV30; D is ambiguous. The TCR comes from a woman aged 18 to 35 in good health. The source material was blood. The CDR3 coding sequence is TGTGCCTGGAGCCCCCTGGGCACTGAAGCTTTCTTT. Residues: CAWSPLGTEAFF.